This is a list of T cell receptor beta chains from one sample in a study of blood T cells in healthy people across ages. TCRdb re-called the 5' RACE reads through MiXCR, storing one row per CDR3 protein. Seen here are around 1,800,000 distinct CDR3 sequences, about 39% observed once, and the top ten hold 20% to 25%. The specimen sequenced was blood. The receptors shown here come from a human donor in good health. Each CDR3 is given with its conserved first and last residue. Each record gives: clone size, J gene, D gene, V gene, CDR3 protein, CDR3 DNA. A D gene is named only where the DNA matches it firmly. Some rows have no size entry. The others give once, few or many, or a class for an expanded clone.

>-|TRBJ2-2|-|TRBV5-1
CASSLVTDGELFF
TGCGCCAGCAGCTTGGTCACGGACGGGGAGCTGTTTTTT
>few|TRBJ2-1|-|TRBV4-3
CASSQDGRLTEQFF
TGCGCCAGCAGCCAAGATGGACGGCTGACGGAGCAGTTCTTC
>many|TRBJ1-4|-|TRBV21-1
CASSFLKMTDLNREKLFF
TGTGCCAGCAGCTTCTTAAAGATGACAGATCTGAACCGCGAAAAACTGTTTTTT
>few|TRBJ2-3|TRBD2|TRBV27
CASSLAGVLDTQYF
TGTGCCAGCAGCCTAGCGGGGGTTTTAGATACGCAGTATTTT
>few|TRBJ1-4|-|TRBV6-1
CASSRRFFAGEVESRKLFF
TGTGCCAGCAGCCGCCGTTTTTTCGCGGGCGAGGTCGAATCGAGGAAACTGTTTTTT
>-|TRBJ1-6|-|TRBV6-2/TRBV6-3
CASTDARNSPLHF
TGTGCCAGCACAGACGCGCGTAATTCACCCCTCCACTTT
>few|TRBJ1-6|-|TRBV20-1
CSARGRGRGLYSPLHF
TGCAGTGCTAGAGGACGGGGCAGGGGCCTCTATTCACCCCTCCACTTT
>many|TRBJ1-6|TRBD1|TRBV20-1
CSPGTANSPLHF
TGCAGTCCCGGGACAGCCAATTCACCCCTCCACTTT
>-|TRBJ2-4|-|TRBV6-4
CASSDSAGSAKNIQYF
TGTGCCAGCAGTGACTCCGCGGGCTCGGCCAAAAACATTCAGTACTTC
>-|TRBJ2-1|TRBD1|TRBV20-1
CSAGDRGRSEQFF
TGCAGTGCTGGAGACAGGGGGCGGTCTGAGCAGTTCTTC
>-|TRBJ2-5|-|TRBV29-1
CSAKPGTHQETQYF
TGCAGCGCAAAACCCGGGACACATCAAGAGACCCAGTACTTC
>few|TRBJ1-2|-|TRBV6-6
CASSYSNFGRVDGYTF
TGTGCCAGCAGTTACTCGAACTTTGGCCGGGTGGATGGCTACACCTTC
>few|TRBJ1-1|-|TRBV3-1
CASSQDQRVEAFF
TGTGCCAGCAGCCAAGATCAGCGGGTTGAAGCTTTCTTT
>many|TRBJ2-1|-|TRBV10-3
CAISSQPGGGQSYNEQFF
TGTGCCATCAGCTCTCAACCTGGGGGGGGACAATCCTACAATGAGCAGTTCTTC
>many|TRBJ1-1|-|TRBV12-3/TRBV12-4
CASSPTANTEAFF
TGTGCCAGCAGCCCGACAGCGAACACTGAAGCTTTCTTT
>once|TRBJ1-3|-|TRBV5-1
CASSPSGIPSGNTIYF
TGCGCCAGCAGCCCGTCGGGGATTCCGTCTGGAAACACCATATATTTT
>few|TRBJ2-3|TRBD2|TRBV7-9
CASSQTSSSTDTQYF
TGTGCCAGCAGCCAGACTAGCTCCTCCACAGATACGCAGTATTTT
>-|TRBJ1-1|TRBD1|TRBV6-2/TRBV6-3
CASTNDRGTEAFF
TGTGCCAGCACCAACGACAGGGGCACTGAAGCTTTCTTT
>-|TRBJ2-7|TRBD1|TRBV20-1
CSARQGAEGEQYF
TGCAGTGCTAGACAGGGGGCGGAGGGCGAGCAGTACTTC
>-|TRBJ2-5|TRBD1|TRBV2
CAKTSTGDPETQYF
TGTGCCAAAACCTCCACAGGGGACCCCGAGACCCAGTACTTC